The TCR beta chain described here comes from a study of T cell responses to AZD1222 COVID-19 vaccine. On the study more broadly: Samples with a second dose at about 4 or about 12 weeks were pooled together. Findings of the study overall: Spike-specific TCR breadth and depth rose after two AZD1222 doses. Most donors were white British, females outnumbered males, and clonal diversity was possibly underestimated.

TCRdb keeps only in-frame clones here, not all; method: immunoSEQ multiplex PCR. The profile shows under 150,000 clones, 85% to 95% of them singletons. On this clone: Its target is not known.

Germline CDR1 is SGDLS and CDR2 is YYNGEE. V was shortened by 0 bases and J by 1 base, with 11 bases between the two germline ends. This CDR3 has 16 amino acids. The sequence came from an adult in good health. V usage is TRBV9 and J usage is TRBJ1-3, with D unclear. This specimen was peripheral blood, taken on day 0 of AZD1222 vaccination. CDR3 sequence (DNA): TGTGCCAGCAGCGTAGGGACGGCTTATTCTGGAAACACCATATATTTT. It is translated as CASSVGTAYSGNTIYF.